What follows are 5 T cell receptor beta chains derived from one specimen sequenced in a study of T-cell reconstitution after alpha-beta-depleted transplantation in children. The TCRbeta library incorporated unique molecular identifiers. TCRdb re-derived calls from the PCR reads in MiXCR, one entry per CDR3 protein. The top ten hold under 7% of the sample, which has 450,000 to 500,000 distinct CDR3 sequences, about an eighth seen once. The sample in question was PBMCs from the stem cell graft donor, obtained from the stem cell graft. The receptors derive from a human donor who donated a stem cell graft to a child with combined immunodeficiency.

This clonotype was detected a few times. CDR3 nucleotide sequence: TGCGCCAGCAGCTTGGAAATAGCGGCCTCCGGGGAGCTGTTTTTT. As protein: CASSLEIAASGELFF. V and J are TRBV5-1 and TRBJ2-2, with D possibly TRBD2 on 6 matching bases. Germline CDR1 reads SGHRS; CDR2 reads YFSETQ. Trimming cost V 0 bases and J 6 bases, with 12 bases left between them. The CDR3 extends over 15 amino acids.

In its sample, this clonotype was seen a few times. This chain joins TRBV6-1 and TRBJ2-5; D gene unclear. Trimming pared 2 bases from V and 4 bases from J, leaving 11 bases between. Germline-derived CDR1 and CDR2 are MNHNS and SASEGT. This CDR3 contains 14 residues. CDR3 amino acids: CASSERNWRETQYF. DNA for the CDR3: TGTGCCAGCAGTGAAAGGAATTGGAGAGAGACCCAGTACTTC.

Only a few counts were recorded for this clonotype. This sequence joins TRBV7-3 and TRBJ2-1, with D unresolved. The V gene lost 5 bases and the J gene lost 3 bases, with 8 bases spanning the gap. Germline lookup yields CDR1 SGHTA and CDR2 FQGTGA. CDR3 length: 13 residues. CDR3 coding DNA: TGTGCCAGCAGCATGGACGTCTACAATGAGCAGTTCTTC. It encodes CASSMDVYNEQFF.

The table lists this clonotype with many counts. V and J are TRBV24-1 and TRBJ2-3; no reliable D call. Germline lookup yields CDR1 KGHDR and CDR2 SFDVKD. This CDR3 region has 12 residues. Trimming left V 3 bases short and J 5 bases short, with 5 bases between. The chain's CDR3 is CATSDPGDTQYF. As DNA, the CDR3 is TGTGCCACCAGTGATCCGGGAGATACGCAGTATTTT.

This rearrangement joins TRBV12-3 or TRBV12-4 to TRBJ1-2; 7 bases fit TRBD1. The CDR3 runs to 14 residues. J was trimmed by 4 bases and V by 6 bases; bases with no gene match: 8. CDR3 residues: CASSLQGWVYGYTF. The CDR3 DNA is TGTGCCAGCAGCCTACAGGGGTGGGTCTATGGCTACACCTTC.